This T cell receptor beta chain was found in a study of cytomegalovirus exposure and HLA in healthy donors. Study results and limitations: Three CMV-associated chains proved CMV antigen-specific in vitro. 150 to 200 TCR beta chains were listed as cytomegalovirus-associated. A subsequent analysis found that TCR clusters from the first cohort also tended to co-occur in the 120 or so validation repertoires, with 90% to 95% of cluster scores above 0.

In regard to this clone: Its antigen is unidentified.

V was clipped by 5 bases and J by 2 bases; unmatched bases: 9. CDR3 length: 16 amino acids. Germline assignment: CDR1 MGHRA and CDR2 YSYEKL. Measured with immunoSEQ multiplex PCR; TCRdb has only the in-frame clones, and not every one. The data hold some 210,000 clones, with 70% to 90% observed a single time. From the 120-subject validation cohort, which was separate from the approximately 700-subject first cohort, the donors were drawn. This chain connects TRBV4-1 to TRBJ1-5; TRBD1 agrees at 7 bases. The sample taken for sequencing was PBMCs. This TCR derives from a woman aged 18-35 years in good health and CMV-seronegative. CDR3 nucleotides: TGCGCCAGCAGCTCAGGGGGGGCCCGCGGCAATCAGCCCCAGCATTTT. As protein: CASSSGGARGNQPQHF.